There are a few counts of the clone carrying this T cell receptor beta chain. Combining a sample-barcoded 5' primer with a J-beta primer mix, a second PCR ran for about 7 to 12 cycles. Using its own MiXCR run on the 5' RACE reads, TCRdb lists one record per CDR3 protein. Of 1.5 million to 1.9 million distinct CDR3 sequences in the sample, roughly 43% were seen once. A minimum of 6 micrograms of total RNA was extracted per sample. The sample belongs to a study of blood T cells in healthy people across ages. There are 16 residues in the CDR3. The germline V gene encodes CDR1 LNHNV and CDR2 YYDKDF (reference sequence). The junction had 6 bases not matched to a gene; V was cut back by 4 bases and J by 0 bases.

The sequenced sample was blood. The chain carries TRBV15 and TRBJ1-3; 7 bases are shared with TRBD1. The clonotype was recovered from a young woman in good health. CDR3 protein: CATSTWDSPSGNTIYF. For the CDR3, the DNA is TGTGCCACCAGCACCTGGGACAGCCCCTCTGGAAACACCATATATTTT.